The next 2 T cell receptor beta chains were all read from a single sample in a study of blood T cell repertoires in COVID-19. The protocol was immunoSEQ multiplex PCR, while the TCRdb copy is restricted to in-frame clones and leaves out a portion. The sample records about 200,000 clones, 86% being singletons. Sequencing was performed on peripheral blood. The receptors shown here come from a woman between 50 and 59 years old with acute or convalescent COVID-19.

This clone was recorded once. The rearrangement links TRBV7-3 to TRBJ2-3, with D tentatively TRBD1 (5 bases). Between the trimmed V and J ends, which lost 4 bases and 0 bases, there was a span of 11 bases. Germline CDR1 and CDR2: SGHTA and FQGTGA. The CDR3 covers 15 residues. For the CDR3, the DNA is TGTGCCAGCAGCTCGCAGGGTCGTAGCACAGATACGCAGTATTTT. This gives the protein CASSSQGRSTDTQYF.

V gene TRBV10-2 combines with J gene TRBJ1-2; 9 bases agree with TRBD1. CDR1 and CDR2 (germline): WSHSY, SAAADI. The CDR3 loop spans 15 amino acids. V trimming: 2 bases; J trimming: 4 bases; junction bases outside the gene matches: 5. CDR3 DNA sequence: TGCGCCAGCAGTGAGCCTGACAGGGGGGGCTATGGCTACACCTTC. Residues: CASSEPDRGGYGYTF.